This paragraph covers one T cell receptor beta chain sequence. This record comes from a study of beta chain features in type 1 diabetes. The germline CDR1 and CDR2 sequences are SGHAT and FQNNGV. The germline V and J ends were trimmed by 3 bases and 5 bases, with 13 bases remaining between them. The CDR3 has 14 amino acids. The isolated RNA, all of it, was reverse transcribed, so expressed TCRB transcripts were what got sequenced. Sequencing used immunoSEQ multiplex PCR; TCRdb keeps in-frame clones, though not all of them. The sample has roughly 120,000 clones, around 40% seen once; the top ten hold over 0.05%.

Sequencing was performed on stem cell memory CD4+ T cells from blood. The sequence came from a woman under 30 in good health. This chain joins TRBV11-2 and TRBJ2-5; a weak D match, TRBD2 (6 bases). The CDR3 reads CASSFGGSRETQYF. The CDR3 DNA reads as TGTGCCAGCAGCTTCGGAGGGTCCAGGGAGACCCAGTACTTC.